Included here is one T cell receptor beta chain sequence, with context. The sample's time point: patch test 2, 6 weeks after DPC sensitization. Specified treatment: therapeutic diphenylcyclopropenone sensitization with weekly scalp DPC. The data belong to a study of human T cells and chemical hapten exposure. About the research overall: For sensitization, 2% DPC was applied to an approximately 2 cm by approximately 2 cm patch of upper inner arm skin. DPC (0.01%) was patch tested on the upper back and read at 6 days.

The CDR3 spans 13 residues. V was shortened by 1 base and J by 1 base, with 5 bases between the two germline ends. Per germline, CDR1 MNHNY and CDR2 SVGAGI (reference sequence). TCRdb redid the calling of the RACE reads with MiXCR, one entry per CDR3 protein. Of around 42,000 distinct CDR3 sequences listed, around 3% are singletons. This clonotype was obtained from a man between 35 and 55 years old with alopecia areata. Some clones in this sample may be carry-over from other donors' samples. This specimen consisted of whole blood, obtained in connection with sensitization to the hapten diphenylcyclopropenone (DPC). The V and J genes are TRBV6-6 and TRBJ2-7; D not resolved. Here the CDR3 reads CASSYFGSYEQYF. The CDR3 coding sequence is TGTGCCAGCAGTTACTTCGGGTCCTACGAGCAGTACTTC.